This entry is about one T cell receptor beta chain. This specimen comes from a study of CD8+CD57+ T cells in acquired aplastic anemia. TCR beta VDJ and CDR3 profiles were obtained from a genomic DNA template. From the reads, TCRdb called clonotypes with MiXCR, one entry per CDR3 protein. This table has 350,000 to 450,000 distinct CDR3 sequences, 55% to 70% appearing once. The CDR3 is 17 residues long. V dropped 2 bases and J dropped 5; count of bases not matched to a gene: 12. The V gene's germline CDR1 is SEHNR and CDR2 FQNEAQ (reference sequence). Sequenced material: sorted CD4+, CD8+, or CD8+CD57+ T cells (not recorded which) from PBMCs. The clonotype comes from a human donor in good health, serving as a control. The rearrangement links TRBV7-9 to TRBJ1-5; 7 bases align to TRBD1. CDR3 nucleotides: TGTGCCAGCAGCTTAACGGACAGGTTCCATGGAGATCAGCCCCAGCATTTT. It translates to CASSLTDRFHGDQPQHF.